Below are 27 T cell receptor beta chains sequenced from a single sample in a study of cytomegalovirus exposure and HLA in healthy donors. PCR was performed using 60 Vbeta and 13 Jbeta primers. Produced via immunoSEQ multiplex PCR; TCRdb's table is partial and in-frame only. The repertoire holds 150,000 to 160,000 clones, with about 80% as singletons. The source material was PBMCs. All receptors come from a man younger than 45 in good health and CMV-seropositive.

The chain carries TRBV28 and TRBJ2-3; D remains unclear. Germline-derived CDR1 and CDR2 are MDHEN and SYDVKM. The length of the CDR3 is 19 residues. V dropped 5 bases and J dropped 0 bases, with 24 bases sitting between them. CDR3 nucleotide sequence: TGTGCCAGCAGTCCCCAAAACGTAAGACAAGCAACTAGCACAGATACGCAGTATTTT. Its protein is CASSPQNVRQATSTDTQYF.

V gene TRBV6-6 combines with J gene TRBJ1-1; 8 nucleotides line up with TRBD1. The CDR3 has 16 amino acids. Germline-derived CDR1 and CDR2 are MNHNY and SVGAGI (reference sequence). Unmatched junction bases numbered 10, after V lost 7 bases and J lost 0 bases. CDR3 loop: CASTKTGTGLNTEAFF. CDR3 sequence (DNA): TGTGCCAGCACCAAAACCGGGACAGGCCTGAACACTGAAGCTTTCTTT.

V usage is TRBV7-2 and J usage is TRBJ2-7; 10 bases map to TRBD1. Trimming at V came to 6 bases and at J to 2 bases, leaving 7 bases not matched to a gene. CDR3 length equals 15 residues. The germline V gene encodes CDR1 SGHTA and CDR2 FQGNSA. The CDR3 reads CASRPGTGAPYEQYF. In nucleotides, the CDR3 is TGTGCCAGCAGACCCGGGACAGGGGCCCCCTACGAGCAGTACTTC.

V gene TRBV5-4 combines with J gene TRBJ2-5; D is undetermined. Germline CDR1 reads SGHNT; CDR2 reads YYREEE (reference sequence). The length of the CDR3 is 12 residues. V was clipped by 10 bases and J by 7 bases, with 17 bases between them. The CDR3 protein is CAVGELIGTQYF. CDR3 nucleotides: TGTGCCGTCGGAGAACTAATTGGGACCCAGTACTTC. The complete variable domain, with remaining parts taken from reference TRBV5-4 and TRBJ2-5, reads ETGVTQSPTHLIKTRGQQVTLRCSSQSGHNTVSWYQQALGQGPQFIFQYYREEENGRGNFPPRFSGLQFPNYSSELNVNALELDDSALYLCAVGELIGTQYFGPGTRLLVL.

The chain is built from TRBV19 and TRBJ2-6; 8 bases line up with TRBD2. The CDR3 contains 16 residues. CDR1 and CDR2 from the germline V gene are LNHDA and SQIVND (reference sequence). V dropped 9 bases and J dropped 1; count of bases not matched to a gene: 8. The CDR3 DNA reads TGTGCCAGCCGGGGGGGAGTGGTTTCTGGGGCCAACGTCCTGACTTTC. It encodes CASRGGVVSGANVLTF.

The chain combines TRBV9 with TRBJ2-1; D is possibly TRBD2 (5 bases). This CDR3 is built from 20 residues. CDR1 and CDR2 (germline): SGDLS, YYNGEE. V lost 1 base to trimming and J lost 7 bases, with 30 bases between them. CDR3 in amino acids: CASSVTGVMSRGGPSNEQFF. The CDR3 DNA is TGTGCCAGCAGCGTAACCGGAGTAATGTCTAGAGGAGGACCCTCTAATGAGCAGTTCTTC.

This chain connects TRBV2 to TRBJ2-1; possible D gene TRBD2, 6 bases. V gave up 6 bases and J gave up 0 bases, with 9 bases separating them. Germline V gene sequence: CDR1 SNHLY, CDR2 FYNNEI. The CDR3 extends over 14 amino acids. The CDR3 here is CASRLADSYNEQFF. The CDR3 bases are TGTGCCAGCAGATTAGCGGACTCCTACAATGAGCAGTTCTTC.

V and J are TRBV18 and TRBJ2-1, with D possibly being TRBD2 (5 bases). The CDR3 extends over 13 amino acids. With 5 bases removed from V and 7 bases from J, the gap between germline ends came to 12 bases. The germline V gene has CDR1 KGHSH and CDR2 LQKENI. This CDR3 reads CASSATRENEQFF. The CDR3 nucleotides read TGTGCCAGCTCAGCCACTAGAGAAAATGAGCAGTTCTTC.

The chain combines TRBV9 with TRBJ2-7; 11 nucleotides agree with TRBD2. The V and J ends lost 4 bases and 6 bases, in that order; junction bases with no gene match: 18. There are 18 residues in the CDR3. Germline V CDR1 and CDR2: SGDLS, YYNGEE. CDR3 sequence (DNA): TGTGCCAGCAGCCCCACGGGTAGCGGGAGGGCCGGCTTCTTCGAGCAGTACTTC. Its protein product is CASSPTGSGRAGFFEQYF.

This sequence joins TRBV28 and TRBJ2-7; 7 bases map to TRBD1. The germline V gene has CDR1 MDHEN and CDR2 SYDVKM. The CDR3 length is 15 residues. Trimming removed 5 bases from V and 0 bases from J; junction bases left unmatched: 7. Here the CDR3 reads CASSLYRDSSYEQYF. CDR3 sequence (DNA): TGTGCCAGCAGTCTATACCGGGACAGCTCCTACGAGCAGTACTTC.

This clone was detected a few times. CDR3 bases: TGTGCCAGCAGTGAATTCGACAGGGCTCCTGAAGCTTTCTTT. It specifies CASSEFDRAPEAFF. This chain connects TRBV25-1 to TRBJ1-1; 7 nucleotides agree with TRBD1. CDR3 length: 14 amino acids. V lost 1 base and J lost 6; bases outside the gene matches: 5. Per germline, CDR1 MGHDK and CDR2 SYGVNS. The complete variable domain, with remaining parts taken from reference TRBV25-1 and TRBJ1-1, reads EADIYQTPRYLVIGTGKKITLECSQTMGHDKMYWYQQDPGMELHLIHYSYGVNSTEKGDLSSESTVSRIRTEHFPLTLESARPSHTSQYLCASSEFDRAPEAFFGQGTRLTVV.

Notes on this clone: The limits of the CDR3 on the DNA are not certain, so only TCRdb's listed CDR3 is given. The rearrangement links TRBV15 to TRBJ1-2. Germline V CDR1 and CDR2: LNHNV, YYDKDF (reference sequence). The CDR3 is 15 residues long, counting both termini. CDR3 loop: CATSRDLSLRFGYTF.

The genes are TRBV5-8 and TRBJ2-1; 16 positions match TRBD2. The CDR3 spans 16 residues. CDR1 and CDR2 from the germline V gene are SGHTS and YDEGEE. V lost 4 bases and J lost 8; bases outside the gene matches: 6. This CDR3 reads CASSPGTSGRADEQFF. The DNA for the CDR3 is TGTGCCAGCAGCCCCGGGACTAGCGGGAGGGCCGATGAGCAGTTCTTC. Drawing the rest from reference TRBV5-8 and TRBJ2-1, the complete variable domain is EAGVTQSPTHLIKTRGQQATLRCSPISGHTSVYWYQQALGLGLQFLLWYDEGEERNRGNFPPRFSGRQFPNYSSELNVNALELEDSALYLCASSPGTSGRADEQFFGPGTRLTVL.

A single count supports this clone. V gene TRBV5-5 combines with J gene TRBJ2-3, with unresolved D. Germline V gene data show CDR1 as SGHKS and CDR2 as YYEKEE (reference sequence). The CDR3 totals 17 residues. V lost 1 base and J 0 bases, leaving 15 bases between the germline ends. The CDR3 reads CASSLHFGTGSTDTQYF. CDR3 nucleotide sequence: TGTGCCAGCAGCTTGCATTTCGGTACGGGTAGCACAGATACGCAGTATTTT.

This clone was seen once. The chain is built from TRBV7-8 and TRBJ2-7, with a weak D call TRBD2 (6 bases). Germline-derived CDR1 and CDR2 are SGHVS and FQNEAQ. There are 14 residues in the CDR3. The V gene lost 5 bases and the J gene lost 1 base, with 12 bases spanning the gap. CDR3 loop: CASSPRGGSYEQYF. CDR3 in DNA: TGTGCCAGCAGCCCTCGTGGAGGGTCCTACGAGCAGTACTTC.

The chain uses TRBV7-2 and TRBJ1-2, with a weak D call TRBD1 (5 bases). There are 16 residues in the CDR3. The V gene's germline CDR1 is SGHTA and CDR2 FQGNSA. Between the trimmed V and J ends, which lost 2 bases and 7 bases, there was a span of 20 bases. This CDR3 is CASSLQGQGGEGGYTF. The CDR3 region has the DNA TGTGCCAGCAGCTTACAGGGCCAGGGAGGGGAAGGTGGCTACACCTTC.

The chain links TRBV27 to TRBJ2-1; 8 nucleotides match TRBD2. CDR3 length: 16 amino acids. Germline lookup yields CDR1 MNHEY and CDR2 SMNVEV (reference sequence). Trimming took 5 bases from V and 5 from J; bases not matched to a gene: 11. CDR3 region: CASSPGTRVSHNEQFF. The CDR3 nucleotides read TGTGCCAGCAGTCCCGGGACTAGGGTTTCCCACAATGAGCAGTTCTTC.

The V gene is TRBV28, the J gene TRBJ2-3; D possibly corresponds to TRBD2 (6 bases). The V gene lost 5 bases and the J gene lost 0 bases, with 12 bases spanning the gap. Germline V gene sequence: CDR1 MDHEN, CDR2 SYDVKM. This CDR3 is 15 amino acids long. CDR3 region: CASSPPAGSTDTQYF. The DNA for the CDR3 is TGTGCCAGCAGTCCCCCGGCGGGAAGCACAGATACGCAGTATTTT.

The genes are TRBV27 and TRBJ2-7, with D possibly TRBD1 on 6 matching bases. This CDR3 is 14 amino acids long. The V and J ends lost 8 bases and 2 bases respectively, with 16 bases between them. Germline lookup yields CDR1 MNHEY and CDR2 SMNVEV (reference sequence). The CDR3 region is CASGAGTNAYEQYF. The DNA of the CDR3 is TGTGCCAGCGGGGCAGGGACAAATGCCTACGAGCAGTACTTC.

The rearrangement uses TRBV6-6 and TRBJ2-1, with D perhaps matching TRBD2 (5 bases). Germline V gives CDR1 MNHNY, CDR2 SVGAGI (reference sequence). The CDR3 has 16 residues. Trimming took 0 bases from V and 5 from J, leaving 14 bases between them. The CDR3 DNA follows: TGTGCCAGCAGTTACTCGAGCGGCTACAGCCACAATGAGCAGTTCTTC. It is translated as CASSYSSGYSHNEQFF.

The chain combines TRBV5-4 with TRBJ2-3, with 10 positions matching TRBD1. This CDR3 comprises 17 residues. The germline V gene encodes CDR1 SGHNT and CDR2 YYREEE (reference sequence). Unmatched junction bases numbered 11, after V lost 3 bases and J lost 4 bases. The CDR3 DNA reads as TGTGCCAGCAGCTACCTCCCGGGACAGGGGTTCTCAGATACGCAGTATTTT. Its translation: CASSYLPGQGFSDTQYF.

This clone was observed once. The V gene is TRBV19, the J gene TRBJ2-1; D gene unclear. Trimming removed 5 bases at V and 5 bases at J, with 19 bases between. The CDR3 totals 16 residues. Germline loops: CDR1 LNHDA, CDR2 SQIVND (reference sequence). DNA for the CDR3: TGTGCCAGTAGTTCCCGAGGTAGCTCTCCTAACAATGAGCAGTTCTTC. Its protein is CASSSRGSSPNNEQFF.

The rearrangement uses TRBV13 and TRBJ2-7, with D uncertain. Germline assignment: CDR1 PRHDT and CDR2 FYEKMQ (reference sequence). The V end was cut by 0 bases, the J end by 3 bases, with 3 bases between. This CDR3 has 12 residues. Here the CDR3 DNA reads TGTGCCAGCAGCTTAGGTCACTACGAGCAGTACTTC. Translated, it gives CASSLGHYEQYF.

The chain uses TRBV30 and TRBJ2-2, with TRBD2 matching over 7 bases. Germline V gene lookup returns CDR1 GTSNPN and CDR2 SVGIG (reference sequence). V lost 0 bases and J lost 3; bases outside the gene matches: 10. CDR3 length equals 17 residues. The CDR3: CAWSVLQAGSHTGELFF. The CDR3 DNA is TGTGCCTGGAGTGTACTCCAAGCGGGATCCCACACCGGGGAGCTGTTTTTT.

The chain is built from TRBV10-2 and TRBJ2-2, with 10 bases matching TRBD1. The germline gives CDR1 WSHSY, CDR2 SAAADI. This CDR3 comprises 14 residues. With 8 bases clipped from V and 4 bases from J, the junction kept 4 bases outside the gene matches. CDR3 sequence (DNA): TGCGCCAGCGGGGACAGGGGCAGCACCGGGGAGCTGTTTTTT. As protein: CASGDRGSTGELFF.

The chain employs TRBV5-1 and TRBJ2-1; 12 bases agree with TRBD2. Looked up from germline, CDR1 is SGHRS and CDR2 is YFSETQ. Trimming cost V 4 bases and J 3 bases; bases outside gene matches: 2. CDR3 length: 15 residues. The CDR3 sequence is CASSLAGGIYNEQFF. In nucleotides, the CDR3 is TGCGCCAGCAGCCTAGCGGGGGGGATCTACAATGAGCAGTTCTTC.

The CDR3 here is CASSPGLASYEQYF. The DNA for the CDR3 is TGTGCCAGCAGTCCGGGACTAGCGTCCTACGAGCAGTACTTC. The chain has TRBV9 and TRBJ2-7, with 10 bases lining up with TRBD2. Germline V gene sequence: CDR1 SGDLS, CDR2 YYNGEE. V shed 5 bases, J shed 1 base, and the junction held 3 bases outside the gene matches. This CDR3 has 14 residues.